This T cell receptor beta chain emerged from a study of neurological immune-mediated disorders. Study-level points and caveats: CDR3 amino acid sequences found in expanded clones were never shared across subjects, suggesting private repertoires in all groups.

V was pared by 9 bases and J by 4 bases, with 28 bases between. CDR3 size: 18 residues. CDR1 is SGHNT, CDR2 YENEEA, per germline. This clonotype was recorded at least ten times. Its matching antigen is unknown. Time point defined: longitudinal time-point 1 (baseline). The making of cDNA relied on 5'RACE with 10-nucleotide random UMIs. MiXCR, run by TCRdb on the 5' RACE reads, gives a single entry per CDR3 protein. The table lists about 49,000 distinct CDR3 sequences, 8% to 10% of them singletons. The sequence came from a woman between 40 and 55 years old in good health. The chain is built from TRBV11-3 and TRBJ1-5; TRBD1 is a possible D gene (6 bases). The sample taken for sequencing was PBMCs. CDR3 in amino acids: CARFWGQCSLLVNQPQHF. In nucleotides, the CDR3 is TGTGCCAGATTTTGGGGGCAGTGTTCTCTACTGGTGAATCAGCCCCAGCATTTT.